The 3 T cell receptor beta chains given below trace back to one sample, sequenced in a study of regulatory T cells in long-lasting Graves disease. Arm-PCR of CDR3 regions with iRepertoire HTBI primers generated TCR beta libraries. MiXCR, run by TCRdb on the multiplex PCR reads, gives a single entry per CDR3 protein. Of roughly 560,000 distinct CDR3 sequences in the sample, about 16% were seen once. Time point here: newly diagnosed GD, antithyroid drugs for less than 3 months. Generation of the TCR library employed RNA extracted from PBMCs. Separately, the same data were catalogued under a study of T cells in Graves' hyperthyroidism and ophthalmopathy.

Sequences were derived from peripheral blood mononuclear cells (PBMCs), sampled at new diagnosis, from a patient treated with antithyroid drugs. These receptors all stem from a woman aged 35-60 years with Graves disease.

CDR3 sequence (DNA): TGTGCCAGCAGTCCCCTTTCGACGGGGTTGGAAGGGTCGGCCCAGCATTTT. Translation gives CASSPLSTGLEGSAQHF. The rearrangement uses TRBV28 and TRBJ1-5; D is uncertain. With 5 bases removed from V and 11 bases from J, the gap between germline ends came to 28 bases. CDR1 and CDR2 (germline): MDHEN, SYDVKM. The CDR3 covers 17 residues.

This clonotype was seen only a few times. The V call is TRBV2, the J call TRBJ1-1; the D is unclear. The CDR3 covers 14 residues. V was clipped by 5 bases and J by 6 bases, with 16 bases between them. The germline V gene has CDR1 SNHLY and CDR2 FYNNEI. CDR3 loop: CASSYPGTIPEAFF. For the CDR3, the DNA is TGTGCCAGCAGTTACCCCGGCACTATTCCTGAAGCTTTCTTT.

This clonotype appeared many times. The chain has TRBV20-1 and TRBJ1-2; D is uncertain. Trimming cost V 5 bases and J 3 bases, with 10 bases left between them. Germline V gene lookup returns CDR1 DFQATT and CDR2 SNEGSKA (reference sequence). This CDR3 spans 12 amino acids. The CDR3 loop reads CSASEPDYGYTF. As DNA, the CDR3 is TGCAGTGCTTCCGAACCAGACTATGGCTACACCTTC.